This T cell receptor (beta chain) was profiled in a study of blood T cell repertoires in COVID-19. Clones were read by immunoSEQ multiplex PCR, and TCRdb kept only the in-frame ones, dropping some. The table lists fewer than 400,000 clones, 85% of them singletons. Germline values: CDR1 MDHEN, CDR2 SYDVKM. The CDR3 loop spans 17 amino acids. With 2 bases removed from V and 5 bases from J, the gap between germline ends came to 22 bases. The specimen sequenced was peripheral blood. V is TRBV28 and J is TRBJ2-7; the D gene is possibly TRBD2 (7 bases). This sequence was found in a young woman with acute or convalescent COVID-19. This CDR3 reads CASSLGGIGGDFNEQYF. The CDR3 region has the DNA TGTGCCAGCAGTTTAGGTGGTATAGGGGGGGATTTTAACGAGCAGTACTTC.